This T cell receptor (beta chain) came from a study of CD8 T cells in Susac syndrome. V was trimmed by 5 bases and J by 0 bases, leaving 8 bases between them. This CDR3 is built from 13 residues. CDR1 and CDR2 (germline): SGHRS, YFSETQ. Reverse transcription of about 0.5 to 1 ug RNA used random hexamers. An immunoSEQ multiplex PCR generated amplified TCR beta CDR3 products spanning 54 Vbeta and 13 Jbeta. TCRdb recomputed calls from the immunoSEQ multiplex PCR reads with MiXCR, one row per CDR3 protein. The sample contains roughly 120,000 distinct CDR3 sequences, around 94% of which appear only once. V usage is TRBV5-1 and J usage is TRBJ1-1; D is unresolved. The sample comprised CD4+ T cells from PBMCs. The sequence was collected from a human donor in good health. The CDR3 sequence is CASRTSVNTEAFF. The CDR3 DNA follows: TGCGCCAGCAGGACTAGTGTGAACACTGAAGCTTTCTTT.